The next 3 T cell receptor beta chains were all read from a single sample in a study of blood T cell repertoires in COVID-19. Sequenced by immunoSEQ multiplex PCR; TCRdb stores in-frame clones only, minus some. The sample contains fewer than 300,000 clones, about four fifths of which appear only once. Sequencing input: peripheral blood. The receptors come from a woman under 30 with acute or convalescent COVID-19.

This clone is a singleton in its sample. CDR3 amino acids: CAISELGTGEREQYF. In nucleotides, the CDR3 is TGTGCCATCAGTGAGTTGGGGACAGGGGAGCGGGAGCAGTACTTC. The chain has TRBV10-3 and TRBJ2-7; 10 bases align to TRBD1. With V trimmed by 1 base and J by 7 bases, 7 bases remained unmatched. From germline, CDR1 is ENHRY and CDR2 SYGVKD. The CDR3 sequence is 15 residues long.

The DNA for the CDR3 is TGTGCCATCACCTCCCCCGACAGGGGTGACACCGGGGAGCTGTTTTTT. The encoded protein is CAITSPDRGDTGELFF. The chain joins TRBV10-3 to TRBJ2-2, with TRBD1 matching 8 bases. J was trimmed by 3 bases and V by 7 bases; bases with no gene match: 10. Germline assignment: CDR1 ENHRY and CDR2 SYGVKD. This CDR3 is built from 16 residues.

The chain uses TRBV11-2 and TRBJ2-1; 8 bases match TRBD2. V was clipped by 6 bases and J by 9 bases; unmatched bases: 19. The CDR3 totals 17 residues. Germline V gives CDR1 SGHAT, CDR2 FQNNGV. CDR3 bases: TGTGCCAGCAGTTTAAGAGGTCTCGTGGCGGGAGGTGGTGAGCAGTTCTTC. It translates to CASSLRGLVAGGGEQFF.